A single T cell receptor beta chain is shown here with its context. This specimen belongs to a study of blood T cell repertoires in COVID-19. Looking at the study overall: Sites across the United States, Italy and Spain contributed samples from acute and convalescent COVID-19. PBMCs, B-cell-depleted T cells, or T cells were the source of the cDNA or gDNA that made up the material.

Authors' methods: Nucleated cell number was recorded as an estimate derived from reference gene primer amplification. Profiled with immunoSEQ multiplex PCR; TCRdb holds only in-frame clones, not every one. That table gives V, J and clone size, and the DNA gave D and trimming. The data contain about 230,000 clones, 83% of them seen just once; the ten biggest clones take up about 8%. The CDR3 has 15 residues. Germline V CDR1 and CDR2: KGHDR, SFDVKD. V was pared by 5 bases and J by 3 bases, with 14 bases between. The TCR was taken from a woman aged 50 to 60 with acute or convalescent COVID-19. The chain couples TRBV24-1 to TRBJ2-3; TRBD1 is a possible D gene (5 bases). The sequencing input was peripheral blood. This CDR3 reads CATSALGAQTDTQYF. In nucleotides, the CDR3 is TGTGCCACCAGTGCGCTAGGGGCGCAAACAGATACGCAGTATTTT.